Listed below are T cell receptor beta chains from one sample, sequenced in a study of blood T cell repertoires in COVID-19. Method: immunoSEQ multiplex PCR; TCRdb's copy keeps in-frame clones and lacks some. Of under 250,000 clones listed, around 82% are singletons. The sequenced sample consisted of peripheral blood. These receptors were obtained from a woman aged 55-69 years with acute or convalescent COVID-19. Each CDR3 is given without its conserved first and last residue.

TRBV9	ASSVAGQGPRY
TRBV4-3	ASSQEFAGADRYNSPLH
TRBV2	ASSGAATNEKLF
TRBV6-6	ASKVGQNTDTQY
TRBV5-3	ARSIHSPENDYGYT
TRBV5-1	ASSRTGRTEAF
TRBV11-1	ASSFDRPRTDTQY
TRBV10-3	AITARAGGPTDTQY
TRBV19	ASIPSGGAYNEQF
TRBV7-2	ASSSQLGQQTPLH
TRBV18	ASSPLGGAYTDTQY
TRBV27	ASSLWGTGDQPQH
TRBV6-5	ASSYVGVWDNEQF